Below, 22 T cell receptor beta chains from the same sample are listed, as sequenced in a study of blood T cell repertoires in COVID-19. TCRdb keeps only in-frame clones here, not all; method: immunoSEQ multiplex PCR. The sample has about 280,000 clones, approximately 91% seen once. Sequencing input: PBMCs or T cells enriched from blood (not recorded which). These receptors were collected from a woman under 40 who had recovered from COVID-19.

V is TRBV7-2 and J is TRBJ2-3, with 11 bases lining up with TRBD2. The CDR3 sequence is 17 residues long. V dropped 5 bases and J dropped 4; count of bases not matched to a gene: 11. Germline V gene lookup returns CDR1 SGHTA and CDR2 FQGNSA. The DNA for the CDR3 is TGTGCCAGCAGCCAATATGGGGTACTAGCGGGGGCAGATACGCAGTATTTT. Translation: CASSQYGVLAGADTQYF.

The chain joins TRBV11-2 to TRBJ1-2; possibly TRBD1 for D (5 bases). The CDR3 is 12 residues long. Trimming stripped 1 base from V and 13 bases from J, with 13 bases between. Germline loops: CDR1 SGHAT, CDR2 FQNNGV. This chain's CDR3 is CASSLGFQGGTF. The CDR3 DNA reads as TGTGCCAGCAGCTTAGGATTCCAGGGCGGCACCTTC.

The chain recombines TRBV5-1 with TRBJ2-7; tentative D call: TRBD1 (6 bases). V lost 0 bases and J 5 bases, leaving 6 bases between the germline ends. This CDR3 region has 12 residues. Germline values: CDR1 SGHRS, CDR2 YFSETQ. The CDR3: CASSLEGDEQYF. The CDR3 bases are TGCGCCAGCAGCTTGGAGGGGGACGAGCAGTACTTC.

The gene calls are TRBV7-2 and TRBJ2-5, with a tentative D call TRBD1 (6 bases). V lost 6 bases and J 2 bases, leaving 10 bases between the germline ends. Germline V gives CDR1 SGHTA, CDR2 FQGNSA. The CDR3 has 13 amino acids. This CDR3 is CASRGRGQETQYF. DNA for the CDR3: TGTGCCAGCAGGGGAAGGGGGCAAGAGACCCAGTACTTC.

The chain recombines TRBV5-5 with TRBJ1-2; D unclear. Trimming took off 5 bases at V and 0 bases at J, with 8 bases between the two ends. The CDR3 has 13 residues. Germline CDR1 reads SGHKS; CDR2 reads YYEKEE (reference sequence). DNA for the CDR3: TGTGCCAGCAGTCGCCAGGCTAACTATGGCTACACCTTC. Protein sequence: CASSRQANYGYTF.

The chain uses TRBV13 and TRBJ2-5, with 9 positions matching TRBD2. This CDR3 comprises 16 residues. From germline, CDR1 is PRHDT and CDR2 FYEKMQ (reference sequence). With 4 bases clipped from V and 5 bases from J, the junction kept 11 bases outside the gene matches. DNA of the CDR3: TGTGCCAGCAGCTCCCGCTATAGCGGGAGAGGCGAGACCCAGTACTTC. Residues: CASSSRYSGRGETQYF.

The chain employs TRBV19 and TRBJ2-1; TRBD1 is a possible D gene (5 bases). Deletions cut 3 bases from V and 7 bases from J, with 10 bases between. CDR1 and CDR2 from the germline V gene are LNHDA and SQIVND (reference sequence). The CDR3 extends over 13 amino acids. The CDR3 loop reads CASSIRQGNEQFF. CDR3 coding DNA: TGTGCCAGTAGTATTCGGCAGGGAAATGAGCAGTTCTTC.

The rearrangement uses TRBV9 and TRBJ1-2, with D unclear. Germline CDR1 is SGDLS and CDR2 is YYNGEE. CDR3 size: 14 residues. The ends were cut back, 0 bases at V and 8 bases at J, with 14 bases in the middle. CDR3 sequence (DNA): TGTGCCAGCAGCGTAGGGGCCCCATTTGAGGGCTACACCTTC. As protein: CASSVGAPFEGYTF.

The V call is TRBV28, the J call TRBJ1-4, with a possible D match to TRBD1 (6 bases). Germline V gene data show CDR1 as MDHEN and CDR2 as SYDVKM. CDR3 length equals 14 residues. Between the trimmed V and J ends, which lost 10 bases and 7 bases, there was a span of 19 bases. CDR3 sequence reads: CATLRGFQGEKLFF. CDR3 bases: TGTGCCACCCTTAGGGGGTTTCAAGGTGAAAAACTGTTTTTT.

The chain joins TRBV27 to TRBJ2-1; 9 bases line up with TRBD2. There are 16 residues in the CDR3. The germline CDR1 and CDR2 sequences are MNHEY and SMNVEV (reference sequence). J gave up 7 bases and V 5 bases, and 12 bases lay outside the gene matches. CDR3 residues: CASSALRLAEGNEQFF. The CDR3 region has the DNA TGTGCCAGCAGTGCCTTGAGACTAGCGGAGGGGAATGAGCAGTTCTTC.

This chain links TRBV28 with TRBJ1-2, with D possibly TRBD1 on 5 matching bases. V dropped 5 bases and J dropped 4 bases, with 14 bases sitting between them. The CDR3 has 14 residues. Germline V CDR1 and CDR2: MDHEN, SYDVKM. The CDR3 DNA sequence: TGTGCCAGCAGTCTTTCGGGGGGACCCTATGGCTACACCTTC. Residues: CASSLSGGPYGYTF.

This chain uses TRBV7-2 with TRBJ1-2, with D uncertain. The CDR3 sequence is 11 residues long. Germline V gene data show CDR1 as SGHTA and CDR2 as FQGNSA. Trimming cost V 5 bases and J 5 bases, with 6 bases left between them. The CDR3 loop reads CASSQVYGYTF. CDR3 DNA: TGTGCCAGCAGCCAGGTATATGGCTACACCTTC. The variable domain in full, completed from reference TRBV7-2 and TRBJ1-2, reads GAGVSQSPSNKVTEKGKDVELRCDPISGHTALYWYRQSLGQGLEFLIYFQGNSAPDKSGLPSDRFSAERTGGSVSTLTIQRTQQEDSAVYLCASSQVYGYTFGSGTRLTVV.

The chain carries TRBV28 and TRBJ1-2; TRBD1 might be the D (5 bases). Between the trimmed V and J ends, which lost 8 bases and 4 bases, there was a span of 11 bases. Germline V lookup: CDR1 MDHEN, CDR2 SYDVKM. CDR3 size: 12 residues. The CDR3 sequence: CASLRVGYGYTF. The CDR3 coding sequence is TGTGCCAGCCTCAGGGTGGGCTATGGCTACACCTTC.

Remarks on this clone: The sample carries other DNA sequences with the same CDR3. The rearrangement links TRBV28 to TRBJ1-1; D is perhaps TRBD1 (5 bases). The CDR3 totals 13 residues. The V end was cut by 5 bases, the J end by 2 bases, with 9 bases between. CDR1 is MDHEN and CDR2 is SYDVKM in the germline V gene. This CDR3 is CASSRTGNTEAFF. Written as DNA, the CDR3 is TGTGCCAGCAGTCGAACAGGTAACACTGAAGCTTTCTTT.

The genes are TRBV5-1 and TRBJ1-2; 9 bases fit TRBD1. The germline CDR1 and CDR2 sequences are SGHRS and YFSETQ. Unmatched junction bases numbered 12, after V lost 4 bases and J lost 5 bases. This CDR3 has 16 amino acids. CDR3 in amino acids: CASSADRGEGVYGYTF. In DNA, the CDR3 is TGCGCCAGCAGCGCCGACAGGGGGGAAGGAGTATATGGCTACACCTTC.

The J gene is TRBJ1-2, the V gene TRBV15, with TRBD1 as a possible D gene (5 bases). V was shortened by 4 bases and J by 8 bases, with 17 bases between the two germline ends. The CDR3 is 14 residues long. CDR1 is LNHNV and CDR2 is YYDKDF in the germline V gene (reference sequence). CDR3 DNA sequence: TGTGCCACCAGCAATGGGGCAGGCTTGGACGGCTACACCTTC. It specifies CATSNGAGLDGYTF.

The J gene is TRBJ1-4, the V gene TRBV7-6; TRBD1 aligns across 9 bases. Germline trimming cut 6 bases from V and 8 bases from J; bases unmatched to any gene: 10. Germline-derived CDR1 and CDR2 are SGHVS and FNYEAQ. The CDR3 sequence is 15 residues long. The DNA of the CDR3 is TGTGCCAGCAGTTCCGGGACAGGGATCGACGAAAAACTGTTTTTT. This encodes CASSSGTGIDEKLFF.

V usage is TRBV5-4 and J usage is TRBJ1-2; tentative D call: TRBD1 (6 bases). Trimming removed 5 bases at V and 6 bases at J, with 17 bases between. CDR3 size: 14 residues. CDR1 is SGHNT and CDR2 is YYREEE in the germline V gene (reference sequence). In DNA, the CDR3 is TGTGCCAGCAGGGGGTTGGGGGCGGTAGATGGCTACACCTTC. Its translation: CASRGLGAVDGYTF.

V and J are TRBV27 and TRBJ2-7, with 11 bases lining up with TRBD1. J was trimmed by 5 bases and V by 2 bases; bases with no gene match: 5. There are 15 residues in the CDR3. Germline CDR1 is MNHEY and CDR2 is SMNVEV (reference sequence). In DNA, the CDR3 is TGTGCCAGCAGTTTAAGGGACAGGGGGGACCACGAGCAGTACTTC. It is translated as CASSLRDRGDHEQYF.

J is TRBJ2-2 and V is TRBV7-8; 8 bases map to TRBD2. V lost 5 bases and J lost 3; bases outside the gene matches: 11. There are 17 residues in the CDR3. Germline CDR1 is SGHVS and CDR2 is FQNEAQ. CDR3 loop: CASSPAGGAGYTGELFF. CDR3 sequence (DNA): TGTGCCAGCAGCCCCGCGGGGGGCGCGGGATACACCGGGGAGCTGTTTTTT.

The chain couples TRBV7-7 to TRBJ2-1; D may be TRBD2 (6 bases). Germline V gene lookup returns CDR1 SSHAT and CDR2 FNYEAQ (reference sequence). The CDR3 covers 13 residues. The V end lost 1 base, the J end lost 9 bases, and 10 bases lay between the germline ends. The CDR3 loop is CASSLDPEGEQFF. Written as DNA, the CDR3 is TGTGCCAGCAGCTTAGACCCGGAGGGTGAGCAGTTCTTC.

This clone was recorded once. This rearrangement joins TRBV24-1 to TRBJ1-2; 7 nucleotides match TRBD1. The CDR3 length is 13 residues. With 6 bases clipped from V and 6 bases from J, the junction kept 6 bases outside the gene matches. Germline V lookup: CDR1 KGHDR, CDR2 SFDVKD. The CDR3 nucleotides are TGTGCCACCAGTTCCTTACAGGGGAATGGCTACACCTTC. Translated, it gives CATSSLQGNGYTF.